This T cell receptor beta chain originates from a study of shared clonotypes between healthy human individuals. As for the study in general: CD4 naive and CD4 memory each took three plates per donor, while CD8 naive took two and CD8 memory one. The study, taken as a whole, reports: Rarefaction analysis demonstrated incomplete sorted-subset sequencing notwithstanding large depth.

Notes on this clone: Its antigen is unidentified.

The method was immunoSEQ multiplex PCR; TCRdb's version includes in-frame clones alone and lacks a portion of them. The repertoire holds some 1.5 million clones, approximately 96% seen once, with over 1% in the top ten. This TCR derives from a man aged 30 to 39 in good health. The sample was naive CD4+ T cells sorted from blood. Specified subset: CD45RA+ positively selected.

The CDR3, as DNA: TGCGCCAGCAGCCAAGATATCTTTGGGCAGTTATTTCCCACCTACGAGCAGTACTTC. Encoded protein: CASSQDIFGQLFPTYEQYF. The chain recombines TRBV4-1 with TRBJ2-7; D gene unclear. CDR3 length: 19 residues. Between the trimmed V and J ends, which lost 0 bases and 2 bases, there was a span of 23 bases. CDR1 and CDR2 from the germline V gene are MGHRA and YSYEKL.